One and the same sample provided the 12 T cell receptor beta chains below, sequenced in a study of early T cells in non-severe SARS-CoV-2 infection. In TCRdb, the 5' RACE reads were re-called with MiXCR into one record per CDR3 protein. The table records about 100,000 distinct CDR3 sequences, 13% of them present only once. Sequencing input: whole blood. These receptors originate from an adult who was a healthcare worker with PCR-confirmed SARS-CoV-2 infection or an uninfected control (not recorded which).

This chain connects TRBV18 to TRBJ2-3, with no clear D. Germline CDR1 and CDR2: KGHSH and LQKENI. This CDR3 spans 12 amino acids. Deletions cut 6 bases from V and 6 bases from J, with 10 bases between. CDR3 sequence reads: CASSRTYDTQYF. CDR3 nucleotide sequence: TGTGCCAGCTCCCGGACCTACGATACGCAGTATTTT.

Only a few counts were recorded for this clonotype. V is TRBV24-1 and J is TRBJ2-5, with D tentatively TRBD1 or TRBD2 (6 bases each). This CDR3 spans 15 amino acids. Trimming took off 5 bases at V and 1 base at J, with 13 bases between the two ends. The germline CDR1 and CDR2 sequences are KGHDR and SFDVKD. The CDR3 reads CATSVRSGAQETQYF. CDR3 nucleotides: TGTGCCACCAGTGTTAGGTCGGGGGCCCAAGAGACCCAGTACTTC.

The chain carries TRBV3-1 and TRBJ2-1; possible D gene TRBD1, 6 bases. Germline V gene sequence: CDR1 LGHDT, CDR2 YNNKEL (reference sequence). This CDR3 contains 15 residues. With 4 bases removed from V and 7 bases from J, the gap between germline ends came to 17 bases. CDR3: CASSLHGGAGNEQFF. The CDR3 nucleotides are TGTGCCAGCAGCCTACATGGGGGCGCGGGTAATGAGCAGTTCTTC.

This clonotype was seen only a few times. This rearrangement joins TRBV7-2 to TRBJ2-1; unclear D gene. Germline V CDR1 and CDR2: SGHTA, FQGNSA. The CDR3 sequence is 11 residues long. Trimming pared 6 bases from V and 10 bases from J, leaving 10 bases between. CDR3 sequence reads: CASRVRIEQFF. CDR3 sequence (DNA): TGTGCCAGCAGGGTGAGGATCGAGCAGTTCTTC.

This clonotype was seen a handful of times. The chain links TRBV28 to TRBJ1-6; 8 bases fit TRBD1. CDR3 size: 19 residues. Trimming cost V 3 bases and J 0 bases; bases outside gene matches: 10. In germline, CDR1 is MDHEN, CDR2 SYDVKM. The CDR3 loop is CASSLFSGQGFSYNSPLHF. DNA for the CDR3: TGTGCCAGCAGTTTGTTTTCCGGACAGGGCTTCTCCTATAATTCACCCCTCCACTTT.

The chain recombines TRBV4-1 with TRBJ2-3, with TRBD2 matching 11 bases. V was pared by 4 bases and J by 6 bases, with 6 bases of the junction left unmatched. CDR3 length: 15 amino acids. Germline assignment: CDR1 MGHRA and CDR2 YSYEKL. The CDR3 loop is CASSPLAGGGDTQYF. The CDR3 nucleotides read TGCGCCAGCAGCCCGCTAGCGGGGGGAGGGGATACGCAGTATTTT.

Ten or more counts support this clonotype. V gene TRBV3-1 combines with J gene TRBJ2-1, with TRBD2 as a possible D gene (6 bases). The CDR3 is made up of 15 amino acids. V was shortened by 4 bases and J by 4 bases, with 14 bases between the two germline ends. Germline values: CDR1 LGHDT, CDR2 YNNKEL (reference sequence). The CDR3 is CASSPRDFIYNEQFF. CDR3 nucleotide sequence: TGTGCCAGCAGCCCCCGGGACTTCATTTACAATGAGCAGTTCTTC.

J is TRBJ2-3 and V is TRBV29-1; D possibly uses TRBD1 or TRBD2 (6 bases each). With 3 bases removed from V and 1 base from J, the gap between germline ends came to 8 bases. CDR3 length: 13 amino acids. Looked up from germline, CDR1 is SQVTM and CDR2 is ANQGSEA. The DNA of the CDR3 is TGCAGCGTTGAGAGGGGGGGCACAGATACGCAGTATTTT. Its protein product is CSVERGGTDTQYF.

This clonotype was detected many times. The chain links TRBV20-1 to TRBJ1-6; no clear D gene. This CDR3 has 14 amino acids. Germline CDR1 is DFQATT and CDR2 is SNEGSKA (reference sequence). V lost 6 bases, J lost 0 bases, and 9 bases lay in between. The CDR3 nucleotides read TGCAGTGCACTAGAGAGCTCCTATAATTCACCCCTCCACTTT. Translated, it gives CSALESSYNSPLHF.

The chain joins TRBV29-1 to TRBJ2-3; tentatively, D is TRBD1 (6 bases). V was shortened by 6 bases and J by 0 bases, with 13 bases between the two germline ends. Germline-derived CDR1 and CDR2 are SQVTM and ANQGSEA. The CDR3 covers 14 residues. The CDR3 is CSVVPGHSTDTQYF. DNA for the CDR3: TGCAGCGTCGTACCGGGACATAGCACAGATACGCAGTATTTT.

The chain carries TRBV7-3 and TRBJ1-2; no clear D gene. The CDR3 has 11 residues. V was trimmed by 8 bases and J by 7 bases, leaving 11 bases between them. The germline V gene encodes CDR1 SGHTA and CDR2 FQGTGA. CDR3 sequence (DNA): TGTGCCAGCTCCTTAAGTGGTGGCTACACCTTC. Its protein product is CASSLSGGYTF.

In its sample, this clonotype was seen a few times. The chain is built from TRBV7-2 and TRBJ2-3, with 12 bases fitting TRBD2. With 5 bases clipped from V and 7 bases from J, the junction kept 7 bases outside the gene matches. The CDR3 runs 15 residues. Germline CDR1 is SGHTA and CDR2 is FQGNSA. The CDR3 spells CASSPSGGASYTQYF. CDR3 bases: TGTGCCAGCAGCCCTAGCGGGGGGGCGTCGTATACGCAGTATTTT.